Presented here are 28 T cell receptor beta chains from one specimen sequenced in a study of T cell changes during pregnancy in multiple sclerosis. Here immunoSEQ multiplex PCR was the method, and the copy in TCRdb shows in-frame clones only, minus some. Here the sample spans 69,000 or so clones, roughly nine tenths being singletons. The sample here was CD4+ T cells from peripheral blood mononuclear cells, taken in the third trimester of pregnancy. These receptors were collected from a female donor in good health, enrolled as a control in a pregnancy study.

The chain joins TRBV11-2 to TRBJ2-7; tentative D call: TRBD2 (5 bases). The CDR3 loop spans 14 amino acids. The V end lost 4 bases, the J end lost 4 bases, and 14 bases lay between the germline ends. Germline V gene lookup returns CDR1 SGHAT and CDR2 FQNNGV. CDR3 in amino acids: CASSYRGLAYEQYF. In DNA form, the CDR3 reads TGTGCCAGCAGCTACCGAGGGCTGGCATACGAGCAGTACTTC.

The chain carries TRBV5-1 and TRBJ2-3, with 12 bases that match TRBD2. With 4 bases clipped from V and 4 bases from J, the junction kept 4 bases outside the gene matches. There are 15 residues in the CDR3. Germline loops: CDR1 SGHRS, CDR2 YFSETQ. In DNA form, the CDR3 reads TGCGCCAGCAGCCGTTCTAGCGGGGGGGCAGATACGCAGTATTTT. Encoded protein: CASSRSSGGADTQYF.

V usage is TRBV6-5 and J usage is TRBJ1-2; 8 bases line up with TRBD1. With 5 bases clipped from V and 5 bases from J, the junction kept 10 bases outside the gene matches. The CDR3 has 15 amino acids. Per germline, CDR1 MNHEY and CDR2 SVGAGI. CDR3: CASSPRQGIGYGYTF. The CDR3 DNA reads as TGTGCCAGCAGTCCACGACAGGGGATAGGTTATGGCTACACCTTC.

The V and J genes are TRBV29-1 and TRBJ2-1; 8 bases fit TRBD2. Germline values: CDR1 SQVTM, CDR2 ANQGSEA. CDR3 length: 14 residues. The junction had 12 bases not matched to a gene; V was cut back by 5 bases and J by 9 bases. As DNA, the CDR3 is TGCAGCGTTCCAAGGAGGACTAGCATCGGTGAGCAGTTCTTC. Translating gives CSVPRRTSIGEQFF.

In this sample, this clone turned up once. The chain has TRBV6-1 and TRBJ2-3, with a weak D call TRBD1 (6 bases). V lost 7 bases and J lost 1, with 9 bases in between. This CDR3 has 13 amino acids. From germline, CDR1 is MNHNS and CDR2 SASEGT. CDR3 bases: TGTGCCAGCATCCGGACAGGCACAGATACGCAGTATTTT. Translation: CASIRTGTDTQYF.

The chain carries TRBV2 and TRBJ1-5; 8 nucleotides line up with TRBD1. The V and J ends lost 7 bases and 7 bases, in that order; junction bases with no gene match: 9. This CDR3 region has 14 residues. The germline gives CDR1 SNHLY, CDR2 FYNNEI. The CDR3 spells CASTPDRVAQPQHF. The DNA of the CDR3 is TGTGCCAGCACCCCGGACAGGGTAGCGCAGCCCCAGCATTTT.

The chain carries TRBV5-1 and TRBJ2-7; TRBD1 aligns across 7 bases. The CDR3 length is 14 residues. Germline CDR1 and CDR2: SGHRS and YFSETQ. Germline trimming cut 6 bases from V and 4 bases from J; bases unmatched to any gene: 10. The CDR3 DNA sequence: TGCGCCAGCAAGGCCGGGACAGAATCATACGAGCAGTACTTC. Its translation: CASKAGTESYEQYF.

The chain employs TRBV9 and TRBJ1-2, with TRBD1 matching 9 bases. J gave up 7 bases and V 3 bases, and 7 bases lay outside the gene matches. The CDR3 sequence is 14 residues long. Germline CDR1 reads SGDLS; CDR2 reads YYNGEE. The CDR3 nucleotides are TGTGCCAGCAGCGGACAGGGGGTATCAAGTGGCTACACCTTC. Protein: CASSGQGVSSGYTF.

V gene TRBV18 combines with J gene TRBJ2-1, with D possibly TRBD1 on 6 matching bases. Germline V gene sequence: CDR1 KGHSH, CDR2 LQKENI. This CDR3 spans 16 amino acids. Trimming removed 4 bases at V and 9 bases at J, with 22 bases between. CDR3 sequence: CASSRPTGSRGSEQFF. The CDR3 DNA follows: TGTGCCAGCTCACGACCGACAGGTTCGAGGGGAAGTGAGCAGTTCTTC.

This clone was seen only once. The chain uses TRBV29-1 and TRBJ2-1; TRBD2 agrees at 9 bases. CDR1 is SQVTM and CDR2 is ANQGSEA in the germline V gene. The J segment lost 7 bases and the V segment lost 8 bases, leaving 12 bases of the junction unmatched. The CDR3 has 14 amino acids. The CDR3 region has the DNA TGCAGCCTAACCGGGACTAGCCTTTCGAATGAGCAGTTCTTC. Protein: CSLTGTSLSNEQFF.

V and J are TRBV7-9 and TRBJ2-6, with D tentatively TRBD2 (6 bases). Per germline, CDR1 SEHNR and CDR2 FQNEAQ (reference sequence). The V and J ends lost 1 base and 4 bases respectively, with 8 bases between them. The CDR3 spans 15 residues. CDR3 residues: CASSLGGMGANVLTF. CDR3 bases: TGTGCCAGCAGCTTAGGCGGGATGGGGGCCAACGTCCTGACTTTC.

The V gene is TRBV19, the J gene TRBJ2-7; TRBD1 might be the D (7 bases). Trimming removed 0 bases at V and 7 bases at J, with 16 bases between. The germline V gene encodes CDR1 LNHDA and CDR2 SQIVND (reference sequence). The CDR3 is made up of 15 amino acids. CDR3 bases: TGTGCCAGTAGTATAGAAGGCAGGGGGGTTGGTGAGCAGTACTTC. Its translation: CASSIEGRGVGEQYF.

J is TRBJ1-1 and V is TRBV5-4; perhaps TRBD1 as D (5 bases). The germline CDR1 and CDR2 sequences are SGHNT and YYREEE (reference sequence). Trimming shortened V by 10 bases and J by 2 bases, and 18 bases separated the two germline ends. The CDR3 contains 14 residues. CDR3 loop: CALGMGQLNTEAFF. CDR3 bases: TGTGCCCTTGGGATGGGGCAGCTTAACACTGAAGCTTTCTTT.

This chain links TRBV7-8 with TRBJ2-5, with D possibly being TRBD2 (6 bases). V lost 0 bases, J lost 7 bases, and 9 bases lay in between. CDR3 length equals 13 residues. Germline loops: CDR1 SGHVS, CDR2 FQNEAQ. CDR3 DNA sequence: TGTGCCAGCAGCTTAGCGGAGGGAAGGACCCAGTACTTC. Protein product: CASSLAEGRTQYF.

The chain joins TRBV27 to TRBJ1-4; 9 bases line up with TRBD1. There are 15 residues in the CDR3. The germline CDR1 and CDR2 sequences are MNHEY and SMNVEV (reference sequence). V lost 5 bases to trimming and J lost 6 bases; unmatched junction nucleotides: 7. For the CDR3, the DNA is TGTGCCAGCAGTGCCTGGACAGGGGATGATGAAAAACTGTTTTTT. Translation: CASSAWTGDDEKLFF.

The chain combines TRBV6-6 with TRBJ2-1; D remains ambiguous. The V end was cut by 4 bases, the J end by 2 bases, with 12 bases between. CDR3 length equals 15 residues. CDR1 and CDR2 (germline): MNHNY, SVGAGI (reference sequence). The CDR3: CASSSDLGPYNEQFF. The CDR3 region has the DNA TGTGCCAGCAGTTCCGACCTGGGCCCCTACAATGAGCAGTTCTTC.

The sample holds a few counts of this clone. V gene TRBV5-1 combines with J gene TRBJ2-7; D possibly corresponds to TRBD2 (5 bases). The CDR3 consists of 15 residues. Germline values: CDR1 SGHRS, CDR2 YFSETQ. V gave up 0 bases and J gave up 0 bases, with 10 bases separating them. DNA of the CDR3: TGCGCCAGCAGCTTGGATGGAGGAGGCTCCTACGAGCAGTACTTC. This encodes CASSLDGGGSYEQYF.

This chain links TRBV7-2 with TRBJ1-1; a weak D match, TRBD1 (5 bases). The CDR3 has 17 residues. The germline gives CDR1 SGHTA, CDR2 FQGNSA. V lost 4 bases, J lost 1 base, and 19 bases lay in between. This chain's CDR3 is CASSYAVWAGSNTEAFF. Here the CDR3 DNA reads TGTGCCAGCAGCTATGCGGTTTGGGCAGGGTCGAACACTGAAGCTTTCTTT.

V is TRBV5-6 and J is TRBJ1-6; D gene uncertain. The CDR3 totals 15 residues. The V and J ends lost 4 bases and 0 bases respectively, with 8 bases between them. Germline CDR1 is SGHDT and CDR2 is YYEEEE. The CDR3, as DNA: TGTGCCAGCAGCCGTCCAGACTCCTATAATTCACCCCTCCACTTT. Translated: CASSRPDSYNSPLHF.

The chain employs TRBV4-2 and TRBJ2-5; 15 bases agree with TRBD2. CDR3 length: 21 amino acids. Germline loops: CDR1 LGHNA, CDR2 YNFKEQ. The J segment lost 1 base and the V segment lost 0 bases, leaving 12 bases of the junction unmatched. The CDR3 protein is CASSQDQRGTSGGRFQETQYF. CDR3 sequence (DNA): TGTGCCAGCAGCCAAGATCAACGAGGGACTAGCGGGGGGCGTTTCCAAGAGACCCAGTACTTC.

This clone was seen just once. This CDR3 reads CASIAAGGNYGYTF. The CDR3 nucleotides read TGTGCCAGTATCGCGGCAGGGGGTAACTATGGCTACACCTTC. The chain couples TRBV19 to TRBJ1-2; 7 bases map to TRBD1. This CDR3 is 14 amino acids long. Germline lookup yields CDR1 LNHDA and CDR2 SQIVND (reference sequence). J lost 1 base, V lost 7 bases, and 6 bases had no gene match.

The genes are TRBV30 and TRBJ1-3; D is undetermined. This CDR3 has 12 residues. The germline CDR1 and CDR2 sequences are GTSNPN and SVGIG (reference sequence). Trimming took off 7 bases at V and 5 bases at J, with 12 bases between the two ends. The CDR3 nucleotides are TGTGCCTCCCATGTACTGCGAAACACCATATATTTT. Its translation: CASHVLRNTIYF.

The rearrangement joins TRBV21-1 to TRBJ1-1; the D segment call TRBD1 is taken from the table without a DNA check. TRBV21-1 is a pseudogene. CDR3 size: 15 residues. The CDR3 DNA sequence: TGTGCCAGCAGCAACCCCGACAGGGGGAACACTGAAGCTTTCTTT. As protein: CASSNPDRGNTEAFF.

This chain connects TRBV10-3 to TRBJ1-5; 10 bases align to TRBD1. V was pared by 6 bases and J by 5 bases, with 10 bases of the junction left unmatched. The CDR3 contains 16 residues. Per germline, CDR1 ENHRY and CDR2 SYGVKD. The CDR3 DNA follows: TGTGCCATCAGGGACCGGGACAGGGGTCCTGATCAGCCCCAGCATTTT. This gives the protein CAIRDRDRGPDQPQHF.

This clone has just one count. V usage is TRBV18 and J usage is TRBJ2-6, with D hard to call. Trimming took 3 bases from V and 0 from J, leaving 15 bases between them. Germline assignment: CDR1 KGHSH and CDR2 LQKENI. This CDR3 is built from 18 residues. The CDR3 loop reads CASSPMTLTSSGANVLTF. The CDR3 DNA reads as TGTGCCAGCTCACCCATGACACTCACGAGCTCTGGGGCCAACGTCCTGACTTTC.

This clone is medium-sized within its sample. This specimen includes other DNA sequences encoding the same CDR3. The chain recombines TRBV27 with TRBJ1-6, with 8 bases matching TRBD1. This CDR3 is 16 amino acids long. The V gene's germline CDR1 is MNHEY and CDR2 SMNVEV (reference sequence). The J segment lost 9 bases and the V segment lost 1 base, leaving 8 bases of the junction unmatched. CDR3 in DNA: TGTGCCAGCAGTTTATTTATTGGACAGGGAGGTTCACCCCTCCACTTT. Protein product: CASSLFIGQGGSPLHF.

The rearrangement uses TRBV4-3 and TRBJ1-1, with 9 bases matching TRBD1. Trimming cost V 4 bases and J 4 bases; bases outside gene matches: 7. This CDR3 comprises 15 residues. From germline, CDR1 is LGHNA and CDR2 YSLEER. The CDR3 loop reads CASSRGQGGFTEAFF. The CDR3 DNA reads as TGCGCCAGCAGCCGGGGACAGGGAGGTTTCACTGAAGCTTTCTTT.

This clone appeared once. The CDR3 reads CASSDVGHILQPQHF. The CDR3 DNA reads as TGTGCCAGCAGTGACGTGGGACATATCCTCCAGCCCCAGCATTTT. The rearrangement links TRBV6-1 to TRBJ1-5, with D maybe TRBD1 (6 bases). This CDR3 is 15 amino acids long. CDR1 and CDR2 (germline): MNHNS, SASEGT. V was shortened by 3 bases and J by 7 bases, with 16 bases between the two germline ends.